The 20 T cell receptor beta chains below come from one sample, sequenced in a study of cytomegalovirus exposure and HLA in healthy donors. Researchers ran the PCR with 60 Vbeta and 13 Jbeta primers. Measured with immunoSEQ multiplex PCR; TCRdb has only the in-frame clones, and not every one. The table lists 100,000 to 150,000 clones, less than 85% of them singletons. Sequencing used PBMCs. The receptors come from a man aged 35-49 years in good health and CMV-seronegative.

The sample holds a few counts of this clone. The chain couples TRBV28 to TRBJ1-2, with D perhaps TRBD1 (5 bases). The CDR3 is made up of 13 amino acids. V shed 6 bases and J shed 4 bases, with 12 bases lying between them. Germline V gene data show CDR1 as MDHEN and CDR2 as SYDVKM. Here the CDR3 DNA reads TGTGCCAGCAGCGGTGGGGGGGGCTATGGCTACACCTTC. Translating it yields CASSGGGGYGYTF.

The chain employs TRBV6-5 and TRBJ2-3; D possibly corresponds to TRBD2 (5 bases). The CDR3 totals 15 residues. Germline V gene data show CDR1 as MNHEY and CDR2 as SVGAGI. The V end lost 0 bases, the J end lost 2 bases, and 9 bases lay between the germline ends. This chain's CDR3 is CASSYSTGNTDTQYF. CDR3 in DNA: TGTGCCAGCAGTTACTCGACGGGGAACACAGATACGCAGTATTTT.

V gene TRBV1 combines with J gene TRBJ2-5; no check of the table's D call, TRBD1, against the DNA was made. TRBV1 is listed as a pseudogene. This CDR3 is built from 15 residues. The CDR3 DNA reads TGCACCAGCAGCCAAGATTCGGGCAGGGGAGAGACCCAGTACTTC. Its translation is CTSSQDSGRGETQYF.

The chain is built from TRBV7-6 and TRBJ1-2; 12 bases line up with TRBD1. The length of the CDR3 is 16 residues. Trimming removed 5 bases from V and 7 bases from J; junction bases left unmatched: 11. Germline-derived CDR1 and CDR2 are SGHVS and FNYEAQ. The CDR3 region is CASSPPPGQGAFGYTF. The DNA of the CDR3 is TGTGCCAGCAGCCCCCCTCCGGGACAGGGGGCGTTTGGCTACACCTTC. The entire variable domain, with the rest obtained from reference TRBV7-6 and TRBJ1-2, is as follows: GAGVSQSPRYKVTKRGQDVALRCDPISGHVSLYWYRQALGQGPEFLTYFNYEAQQDKSGLPNDRFSAERPEGSISTLTIQRTEQRDSAMYRCASSPPPGQGAFGYTFGSGTRLTVV.

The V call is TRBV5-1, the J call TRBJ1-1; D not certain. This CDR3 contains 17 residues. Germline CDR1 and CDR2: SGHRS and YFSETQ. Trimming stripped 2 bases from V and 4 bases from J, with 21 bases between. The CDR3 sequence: CASSFAGKFVISTEAFF. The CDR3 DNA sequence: TGCGCCAGCAGCTTTGCAGGTAAGTTTGTGATAAGCACTGAAGCTTTCTTT.

CDR3 amino acids: CASSLRGRGHTEAFF. The CDR3 DNA sequence: TGTGCCAGCAGTTTACGCGGGAGAGGTCACACTGAAGCTTTCTTT. This sequence joins TRBV28 and TRBJ1-1; no definite D call. Trimming shortened V by 2 bases and J by 3 bases, and 13 bases separated the two germline ends. This CDR3 is built from 15 residues. Germline V gene sequence: CDR1 MDHEN, CDR2 SYDVKM. Complete variable domain (other parts from reference TRBV28 and TRBJ1-1): DVKVTQSSRYLVKRTGEKVFLECVQDMDHENMFWYRQDPGLGLRLIYFSYDVKMKEKGDIPEGYSVSREKKERFSLILESASTNQTSMYLCASSLRGRGHTEAFFGQGTRLTVV.

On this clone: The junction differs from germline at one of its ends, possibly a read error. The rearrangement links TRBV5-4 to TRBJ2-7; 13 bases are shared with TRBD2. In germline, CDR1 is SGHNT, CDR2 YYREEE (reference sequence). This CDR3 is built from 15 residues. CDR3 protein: CASSGGTSGTYEQYF. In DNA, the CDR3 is TGCGCCAGCAGTGGCGGGACTAGCGGGACCTACGAGCAGTACTTC. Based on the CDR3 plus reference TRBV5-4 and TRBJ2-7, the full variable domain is ETGVTQSPTHLIKTRGQQVTLRCSSQSGHNTVSWYQQALGQGPQFIFQYYREEENGRGNFPPRFSGLQFPNYSSELNVNALELDDSALYLCASSGGTSGTYEQYFGPGTRLTVT.

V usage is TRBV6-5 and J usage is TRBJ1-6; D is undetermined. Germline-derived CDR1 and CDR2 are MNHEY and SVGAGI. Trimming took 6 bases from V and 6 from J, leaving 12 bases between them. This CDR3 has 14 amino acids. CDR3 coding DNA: TGTGCCAGCAGCCGAACTTTCGGTAATTCACCCCTCCACTTT. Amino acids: CASSRTFGNSPLHF.

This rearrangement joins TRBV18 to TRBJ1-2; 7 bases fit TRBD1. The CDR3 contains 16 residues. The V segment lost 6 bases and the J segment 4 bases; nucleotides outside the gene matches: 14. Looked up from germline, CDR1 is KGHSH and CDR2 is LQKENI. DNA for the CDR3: TGTGCCAGCTCGCAATCCGACGGGACAGCCTCCTATGGCTACACCTTC. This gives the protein CASSQSDGTASYGYTF. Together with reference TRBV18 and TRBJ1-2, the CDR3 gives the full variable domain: NAGVMQNPRHLVRRRGQEARLRCSPMKGHSHVYWYRQLPEEGLKFMVYLQKENIIDESGMPKERFSAEFPKEGPSILRIQQVVRGDSAAYFCASSQSDGTASYGYTFGSGTRLTVV.

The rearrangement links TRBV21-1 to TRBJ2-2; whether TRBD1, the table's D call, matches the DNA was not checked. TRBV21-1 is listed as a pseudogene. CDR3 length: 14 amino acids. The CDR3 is CASSTRGQGGELFF. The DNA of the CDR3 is TGTGCCAGCAGCACCAGGGGGCAAGGCGGGGAGCTGTTTTTT.

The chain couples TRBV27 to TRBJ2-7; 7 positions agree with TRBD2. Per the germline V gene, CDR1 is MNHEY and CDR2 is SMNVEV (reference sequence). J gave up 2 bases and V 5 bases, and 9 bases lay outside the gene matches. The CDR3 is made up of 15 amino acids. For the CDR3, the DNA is TGTGCCAGCAGTAAGGGAGGGGATTCTACCTACGAGCAGTACTTC. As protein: CASSKGGDSTYEQYF.

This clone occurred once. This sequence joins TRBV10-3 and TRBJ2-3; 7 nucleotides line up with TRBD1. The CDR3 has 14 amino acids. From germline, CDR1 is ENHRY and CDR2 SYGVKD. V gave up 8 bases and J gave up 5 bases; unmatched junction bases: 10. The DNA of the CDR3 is TGTGCCATCCAGGGGACAGCTGCCGGAGATACGCAGTATTTT. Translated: CAIQGTAAGDTQYF.

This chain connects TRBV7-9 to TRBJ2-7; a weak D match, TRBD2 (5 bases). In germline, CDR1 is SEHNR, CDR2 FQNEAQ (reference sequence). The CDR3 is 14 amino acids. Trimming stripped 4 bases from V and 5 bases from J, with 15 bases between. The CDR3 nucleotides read TGTGCCAGCAGCTCCGAAGGGAGACCCCACGAGCAGTACTTC. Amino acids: CASSSEGRPHEQYF.

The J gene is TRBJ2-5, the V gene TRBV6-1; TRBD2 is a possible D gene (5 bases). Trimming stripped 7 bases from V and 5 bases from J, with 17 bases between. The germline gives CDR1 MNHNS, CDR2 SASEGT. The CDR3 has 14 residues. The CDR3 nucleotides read TGTGCCAGCACGCAGTTTACCTCGGGGGAGACCCAGTACTTC. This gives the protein CASTQFTSGETQYF.

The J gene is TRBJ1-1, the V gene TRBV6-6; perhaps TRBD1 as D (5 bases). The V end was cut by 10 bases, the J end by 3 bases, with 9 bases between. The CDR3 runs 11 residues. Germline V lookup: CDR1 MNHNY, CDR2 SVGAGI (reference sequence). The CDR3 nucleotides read TGTGCCATCTCAGGGTACACTGAAGCTTTCTTT. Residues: CAISGYTEAFF.

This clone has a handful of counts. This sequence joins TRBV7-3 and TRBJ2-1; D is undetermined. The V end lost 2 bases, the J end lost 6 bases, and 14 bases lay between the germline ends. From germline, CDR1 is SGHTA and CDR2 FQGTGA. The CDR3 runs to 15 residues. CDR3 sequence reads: CASSLYPTPANEQFF. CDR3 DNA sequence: TGTGCCAGCAGCTTATACCCCACTCCTGCCAATGAGCAGTTCTTC.

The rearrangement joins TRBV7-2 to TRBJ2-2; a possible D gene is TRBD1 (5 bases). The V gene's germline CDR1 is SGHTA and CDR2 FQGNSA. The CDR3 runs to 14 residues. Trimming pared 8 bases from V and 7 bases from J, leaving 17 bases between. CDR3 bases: TGTGCCAGCGACTGGATGGGGCTGGGCGGGGAGCTGTTTTTT. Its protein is CASDWMGLGGELFF. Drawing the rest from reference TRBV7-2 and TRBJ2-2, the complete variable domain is GAGVSQSPSNKVTEKGKDVELRCDPISGHTALYWYRQSLGQGLEFLIYFQGNSAPDKSGLPSDRFSAERTGGSVSTLTIQRTQQEDSAVYLCASDWMGLGGELFFGEGSRLTVL.

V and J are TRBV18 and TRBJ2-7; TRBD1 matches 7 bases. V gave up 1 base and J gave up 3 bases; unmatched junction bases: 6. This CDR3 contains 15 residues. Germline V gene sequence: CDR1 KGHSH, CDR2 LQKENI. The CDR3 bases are TGTGCCAGCTCACCACAGGGGGCGTTTCTCTACGAGCAGTACTTC. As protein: CASSPQGAFLYEQYF.

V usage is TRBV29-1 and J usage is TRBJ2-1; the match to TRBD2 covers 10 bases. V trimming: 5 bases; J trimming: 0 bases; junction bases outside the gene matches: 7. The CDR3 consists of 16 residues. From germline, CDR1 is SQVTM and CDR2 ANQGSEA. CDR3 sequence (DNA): TGCAGCGTTTTACTAGCGGGACCCATCTCCTACAATGAGCAGTTCTTC. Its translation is CSVLLAGPISYNEQFF.

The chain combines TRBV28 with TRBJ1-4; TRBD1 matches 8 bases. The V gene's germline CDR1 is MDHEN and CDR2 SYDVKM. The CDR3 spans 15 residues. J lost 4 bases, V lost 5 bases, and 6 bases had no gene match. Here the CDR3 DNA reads TGTGCCAGCAGTCGAGGACAGGGCTTTAATGAAAAACTGTTTTTT. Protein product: CASSRGQGFNEKLFF.